The 5 T cell receptor beta chains below all came from one sample that was sequenced in a study of T cells after yellow fever vaccination. One entry per CDR3 protein results from TCRdb running MiXCR on the 5' RACE reads. Of hundreds of thousands of distinct CDR3 sequences detected, 8.7% appear once; the ten largest clones hold 18%. The source material was PBMCs, sampled on the day of the first yellow fever vaccination. The receptors here all came from a man between 18 and 29 years old who received the YFV17D yellow fever vaccine.

The J gene is TRBJ2-3, the V gene TRBV29-1, with 8 bases that match TRBD2. The CDR3 runs 15 residues. Per the germline V gene, CDR1 is SQVTM and CDR2 is ANQGSEA. V shed 4 bases and J 4 bases; nucleotides not matched to a gene: 10. CDR3 sequence reads: CSVAAGASQADTQYF. Here the CDR3 DNA reads TGCAGCGTTGCAGCGGGGGCCTCCCAGGCAGATACGCAGTATTTT.

The chain carries TRBV7-6 and TRBJ1-6; D is perhaps TRBD1 (5 bases). CDR1 and CDR2 (germline): SGHVS, FNYEAQ. The CDR3 has 15 amino acids. V was pared by 1 base and J by 5 bases, with 9 bases between. The CDR3 spells CASSLGGADNSPLHF. The CDR3 coding sequence is TGTGCCAGCAGCTTAGGGGGCGCAGATAATTCACCCCTCCACTTT.

A few counts support this clonotype. J is TRBJ1-1 and V is TRBV7-2; the D gene is possibly TRBD1 (6 bases). The V and J ends lost 2 bases and 1 base respectively, with 11 bases between them. This CDR3 region has 15 residues. Looked up from germline, CDR1 is SGHTA and CDR2 is FQGNSA. The CDR3 sequence: CASSLQGWGNTEAFF. The CDR3 DNA sequence: TGTGCCAGCAGCTTACAGGGGTGGGGGAACACTGAAGCTTTCTTT.

In its sample, this clonotype was seen a few times. This chain links TRBV6-5 with TRBJ2-3; D remains ambiguous. In germline, CDR1 is MNHEY, CDR2 SVGAGI. Deletions cut 2 bases from V and 0 bases from J, with 9 bases between. The CDR3 contains 15 residues. The CDR3 loop reads CASSYNVGSTDTQYF. The CDR3 coding sequence is TGTGCCAGCAGTTACAATGTGGGGAGCACAGATACGCAGTATTTT.

This clonotype showed up just a few times. V and J are TRBV12-3 or TRBV12-4 and TRBJ2-2; the match to TRBD2 covers 7 bases. V dropped 7 bases and J dropped 3; count of bases not matched to a gene: 8. CDR3 length: 15 amino acids. The CDR3 region is CASTQEGRDTGELFF. Written as DNA, the CDR3 is TGTGCCAGCACCCAGGAGGGGAGGGACACCGGGGAGCTGTTTTTT.